A selection of T cell receptor beta chains follows, all from one sample in a study of post-analysis software for immune sequencing data. TCRdb re-analysed the PCR reads in MiXCR, keeping a single row per CDR3 protein. The table shows hundreds of thousands of distinct CDR3 sequences, with around 40% occurring only once. The sequencing input was blood. The source of these receptors is a girl between 5 and 17 years old with multiple sclerosis. The CDR3 runs from the conserved cysteine through the conserved F or W. D genes are given only for firm matches. Rows may omit the clone size; those that give it use once, few, many or a size class.

D	J	V	size	DNA	CDR3
.	TRBJ2-3	TRBV29-1	.	TGCAGCGTTGGAGGCTCCCTCCCGCAGACGCAGTATTTT	CSVGGSLPQTQYF
TRBD2	TRBJ2-3	TRBV20-1	few	TGCAGTGCTGCTGGACTAGCGGGAGAATTGGATACGCAGTATTTT	CSAAGLAGELDTQYF
TRBD2	TRBJ2-4	TRBV4-3	.	TGCGCCAGCAGCCAAGAGGCGGGAGGCATTCAGTACTTC	CASSQEAGGIQYF
.	TRBJ1-2	TRBV24-1	few	TGTGCCACCAGTGCACCCCTGGGACCCCGGAATGGCTACACCTTC	CATSAPLGPRNGYTF
.	TRBJ2-5	TRBV20-1	few	TGCAGTGCTAGAAGGCAGACCCAGTACTTC	CSARRQTQYF
TRBD2	TRBJ2-1	TRBV28	few	TGTGCCAGCTTTAGCGGGAGGGCCAATAATGAGCAGTTCTTC	CASFSGRANNEQFF
TRBD2	TRBJ2-7	TRBV10-2	.	TGCGCCAATAGCGGGAGTTCGTACGAGCAGTACTTC	CANSGSSYEQYF
TRBD2	TRBJ2-1	TRBV7-2	.	TGTGCCAGCGGGCTAGCGGGAGGAGGCTACAATGAGCAGTTCTTC	CASGLAGGGYNEQFF
.	TRBJ2-3	TRBV6-2/TRBV6-3	.	TGTGCCAGCGTGGGAGCGAGAGGCTTCACAGATACGCAGTATTTT	CASVGARGFTDTQYF
.	TRBJ1-6	TRBV20-1	.	TGCAGTGCTAGAGATCTGGGGGGCCGGTATAATTCACCCCTCCACTTT	CSARDLGGRYNSPLHF
TRBD1	TRBJ2-7	TRBV20-1	once	TGCAGTGCTTGCGACAGGGGGCGATACGAGCAGTACTTC	CSACDRGRYEQYF
TRBD2	TRBJ2-1	TRBV20-1	.	TGCAGCGAGACCGGGACTAGCGGGACATCCTACAATGAGCAGTTCTTC	CSETGTSGTSYNEQFF
.	TRBJ1-1	TRBV28	.	TGTGCCACCACCCCCTACCCAGGGATGCGCACTGAAGCTTTCTTT	CATTPYPGMRTEAFF
TRBD1	TRBJ2-4	TRBV5-1	few	TGCGCCAGCAGCATCCGGACAGGTGGGGGAAACATTCAGTACTTC	CASSIRTGGGNIQYF
TRBD2	TRBJ2-7	TRBV10-3	few	TGTGCCATCAGGGAACTAGCGGGAGGGACCTACGAGCAGTACTTC	CAIRELAGGTYEQYF